The 13 T cell receptor beta chains listed next were all sequenced from one sample in a study of T cell changes during pregnancy in multiple sclerosis. Produced via immunoSEQ multiplex PCR; TCRdb's table is partial and in-frame only. The sample consists of some 120,000 clones, about 93% of them appearing once. The input for sequencing was peripheral blood, taken before pregnancy. All receptors derive from a female donor with multiple sclerosis, enrolled in a pregnancy study.

J is TRBJ1-5 and V is TRBV2; D not resolved. This CDR3 is 14 amino acids long. The germline gives CDR1 SNHLY, CDR2 FYNNEI. Trimming took off 4 bases at V and 6 bases at J, with 13 bases between the two ends. In nucleotides, the CDR3 is TGTGCCAGCAGTGCCGGCCGACTCGGTCAGCCCCAGCATTTT. Translating it yields CASSAGRLGQPQHF.

V usage is TRBV5-1 and J usage is TRBJ2-1; tentatively, D is TRBD2 (6 bases). The V end lost 0 bases, the J end lost 9 bases, and 10 bases lay between the germline ends. The CDR3 consists of 13 residues. Per the germline V gene, CDR1 is SGHRS and CDR2 is YFSETQ. CDR3 DNA sequence: TGCGCCAGCAGCTTGGATAACGGGGGTGAGCAGTTCTTC. It is translated as CASSLDNGGEQFF.

The CDR3 here is CASSTGPPRGLAPDTQYF. In nucleotides, the CDR3 is TGTGCCAGCTCCACCGGCCCCCCAAGGGGACTAGCCCCAGATACGCAGTATTTT. The rearrangement joins TRBV27 to TRBJ2-3, with TRBD2 identical over 9 bases. The V and J ends lost 8 bases and 4 bases, in that order; junction bases with no gene match: 19. Germline CDR1 is MNHEY and CDR2 is SMNVEV (reference sequence). The CDR3 has 18 residues.

V usage is TRBV5-1 and J usage is TRBJ1-1, with a tentative D call TRBD1 (6 bases). In germline, CDR1 is SGHRS, CDR2 YFSETQ. V gave up 4 bases and J gave up 1 base, with 8 bases separating them. There are 13 residues in the CDR3. The CDR3 reads CASSRDTNTEAFF. The CDR3 DNA sequence: TGCGCCAGCAGCCGGGACACGAACACTGAAGCTTTCTTT. The entire variable domain, with the rest obtained from reference TRBV5-1 and TRBJ1-1, is as follows: KAGVTQTPRYLIKTRGQQVTLSCSPISGHRSVSWYQQTPGQGLQFLFEYFSETQRNKGNFPGRFSGRQFSNSRSEMNVSTLELGDSALYLCASSRDTNTEAFFGQGTRLTVV.

The chain employs TRBV28 and TRBJ2-1; D remains unclear. The V and J ends lost 6 bases and 2 bases respectively, with 17 bases between them. Per the germline V gene, CDR1 is MDHEN and CDR2 is SYDVKM. The CDR3 covers 16 residues. The CDR3 region has the DNA TGTGCCAGCAGGGAATCGGGTCGTTCTACCTACAATGAGCAGTTCTTC. Translating gives CASRESGRSTYNEQFF.

The chain links TRBV4-1 to TRBJ2-7, with TRBD2 matching over 9 bases. The V segment lost 0 bases and the J segment 7 bases; nucleotides outside the gene matches: 19. The CDR3 consists of 19 residues. Germline loops: CDR1 MGHRA, CDR2 YSYEKL. This chain's CDR3 is CASSQEVVARGGLSREQYF. The CDR3 bases are TGCGCCAGCAGCCAAGAGGTGGTCGCGCGGGGGGGCCTGTCTAGAGAGCAGTACTTC.

The J gene is TRBJ1-5, the V gene TRBV19; no clear D. This CDR3 contains 13 residues. Germline loops: CDR1 LNHDA, CDR2 SQIVND (reference sequence). V was trimmed by 4 bases and J by 0 bases, leaving 4 bases between them. CDR3 loop: CASSTNSNQPQHF. Written as DNA, the CDR3 is TGTGCCAGTAGTACAAATAGCAATCAGCCCCAGCATTTT. Full variable domain (remainder filled in from reference TRBV19 and TRBJ1-5): DGGITQSPKYLFRKEGQNVTLSCEQNLNHDAMYWYRQDPGQGLRLIYYSQIVNDFQKGDIAEGYSVSREKKESFPLTVTSAQKNPTAFYLCASSTNSNQPQHFGDGTRLSIL.

The chain combines TRBV19 with TRBJ1-6; D not certain. The V end lost 4 bases, the J end lost 7 bases, and 11 bases lay between the germline ends. This CDR3 comprises 14 residues. Germline CDR1 and CDR2: LNHDA and SQIVND (reference sequence). The CDR3 DNA follows: TGTGCCAGTAGTAGCTCGCGGAGCAATTCACCCCTCCACTTT. Encoded protein: CASSSSRSNSPLHF.

The rearrangement uses TRBV14 and TRBJ1-1; a possible D gene is TRBD1 (5 bases). The V gene's germline CDR1 is SGHDN and CDR2 FVKESK. This CDR3 is built from 15 residues. Trimming removed 4 bases at V and 4 bases at J, with 16 bases between. CDR3 residues: CASSRAGEATTEAFF. DNA for the CDR3: TGTGCCAGCAGCCGAGCGGGGGAGGCCACCACTGAAGCTTTCTTT. Supplemented by reference TRBV14 and TRBJ1-1, the full variable domain reads EAGVTQFPSHSVIEKGQTVTLRCDPISGHDNLYWYRRVMGKEIKFLLHFVKESKQDESGMPNNRFLAERTGGTYSTLKVQPAELEDSGVYFCASSRAGEATTEAFFGQGTRLTVV.

The CDR3 is CSAGTGAYEQYF. The CDR3 DNA reads as TGCAGCGCTGGGACAGGGGCCTACGAGCAGTACTTC. V is TRBV29-1 and J is TRBJ2-7, with 10 nucleotides matching TRBD1. Per germline, CDR1 SQVTM and CDR2 ANQGSEA. The CDR3 consists of 12 residues. V shed 7 bases, J shed 2 bases, and the junction held 2 bases outside the gene matches.

This chain joins TRBV6-5 and TRBJ1-1; tentatively, D is TRBD1 (6 bases). CDR3 size: 15 residues. Deletions cut 2 bases from V and 2 bases from J, with 12 bases between. Germline V lookup: CDR1 MNHEY, CDR2 SVGAGI. CDR3 bases: TGTGCCAGCAGTTACACGGGACACCCTAACACTGAAGCTTTCTTT. Amino acids: CASSYTGHPNTEAFF.

The chain combines TRBV5-6 with TRBJ1-3; 7 bases are shared with TRBD1. This CDR3 spans 15 amino acids. The germline gives CDR1 SGHDT, CDR2 YYEEEE. V lost 0 bases to trimming and J lost 4 bases; unmatched junction nucleotides: 4. CDR3 sequence reads: CASSLVTGVGNTIYF. The DNA for the CDR3 is TGTGCCAGCAGCTTGGTTACAGGGGTAGGAAACACCATATATTTT.

This clone has a single count. The chain joins TRBV28 to TRBJ1-6; D is perhaps TRBD1 (6 bases). Germline V gene sequence: CDR1 MDHEN, CDR2 SYDVKM. Deletions cut 1 base from V and 7 bases from J, with 11 bases between. This CDR3 contains 15 residues. The chain's CDR3 is CASSLFRGGNSPLHF. CDR3 nucleotide sequence: TGTGCCAGCAGTTTATTCAGGGGAGGGAATTCACCCCTCCACTTT.